Shown below are 18 T cell receptor beta chains from a single sample sequenced in a study of blood T cell repertoires in COVID-19. This table comes from immunoSEQ multiplex PCR, and its TCRdb copy is limited to in-frame clones, with some not included. The sample includes about 200,000 clones, almost 90% of them seen just once. The sample was peripheral blood. The receptors come from a man aged 50 to 60 with acute or convalescent COVID-19.

This chain links TRBV20-1 with TRBJ2-1; perhaps TRBD2 as D (5 bases). V lost 3 bases and J lost 2, with 8 bases in between. The V gene's germline CDR1 is DFQATT and CDR2 SNEGSKA (reference sequence). The CDR3 runs 13 residues. The CDR3 sequence is CSASLATYNEQFF. Here the CDR3 DNA reads TGCAGTGCTAGTTTAGCGACCTACAATGAGCAGTTCTTC.

This chain connects TRBV27 to TRBJ1-4; 10 bases align to TRBD1. After removal of 5 bases from V and 8 bases from J, the junction contained 2 bases not matched to a gene. Looked up from germline, CDR1 is MNHEY and CDR2 is SMNVEV (reference sequence). The CDR3 is made up of 13 amino acids. The CDR3 reads CASSGQGVEKLFF. In DNA form, the CDR3 reads TGTGCCAGCAGTGGACAGGGGGTAGAAAAACTGTTTTTT.

The chain couples TRBV6-5 to TRBJ1-4; TRBD1 matches at 9 bases. Germline CDR1 reads MNHEY; CDR2 reads SVGAGI. V shed 4 bases, J shed 5 bases, and the junction held 2 bases outside the gene matches. The CDR3 spans 14 residues. The CDR3 region has the DNA TGTGCCAGCAGTTGGACAGGGGAGAATGAAAAACTGTTTTTT. Its translation: CASSWTGENEKLFF.

This chain links TRBV28 with TRBJ2-5; TRBD1 is a possible D gene (6 bases). Trimming pared 4 bases from V and 7 bases from J, leaving 16 bases between. Germline assignment: CDR1 MDHEN and CDR2 SYDVKM. The CDR3 totals 14 residues. CDR3 DNA: TGTGCCAGCAGTTCACCCGGGACAAGTAGGACCCAGTACTTC. It specifies CASSSPGTSRTQYF.

This chain links TRBV4-3 with TRBJ1-2, with TRBD1 matching 7 bases. V dropped 4 bases and J dropped 6; count of bases not matched to a gene: 8. The CDR3 is 14 amino acids. The germline V gene encodes CDR1 LGHNA and CDR2 YSLEER. CDR3 loop: CASSRGQVRDGYTF. The CDR3 coding sequence is TGCGCCAGCAGCCGCGGACAGGTTCGGGATGGCTACACCTTC.

The genes are TRBV6-4 and TRBJ1-2; 9 nucleotides align to TRBD1. The junction had 9 bases not matched to a gene; V was cut back by 7 bases and J by 0 bases. The germline CDR1 and CDR2 sequences are MRHNA and SNTAGT. This CDR3 region has 16 residues. The DNA of the CDR3 is TGTGCCAGCATTCCCGGGACAGGGCGATCTAACTATGGCTACACCTTC. This sequence encodes CASIPGTGRSNYGYTF.

The J gene is TRBJ1-1, the V gene TRBV6-2 or TRBV6-3; D remains ambiguous. The CDR3 has 14 amino acids. Trimming stripped 4 bases from V and 0 bases from J, with 9 bases between. CDR1 is MNHEY and CDR2 is SVGEGT in the germline V gene. The CDR3 protein is CASSLGGMNTEAFF. CDR3 bases: TGTGCCAGCAGTTTAGGAGGGATGAACACTGAAGCTTTCTTT.

The V call is TRBV4-2, the J call TRBJ2-3; TRBD1 is a possible D gene (6 bases). Per germline, CDR1 LGHNA and CDR2 YNFKEQ. V lost 0 bases to trimming and J lost 2 bases, with 24 bases between them. The CDR3 covers 20 residues. CDR3: CASSQEGPLTTGHPTDTQYF. The CDR3 DNA reads as TGTGCCAGCAGCCAAGAAGGTCCCCTAACCACGGGACACCCCACAGATACGCAGTATTTT.

The chain carries TRBV5-4 and TRBJ2-5; 7 bases fit TRBD1. CDR1 is SGHNT and CDR2 is YYREEE in the germline V gene (reference sequence). V shed 3 bases, J shed 5 bases, and the junction held 16 bases outside the gene matches. This CDR3 region has 17 residues. The CDR3 DNA reads as TGTGCCAGCAGCTCAGACAGGGTTCCTCTCCAGTGGGAGACCCAGTACTTC. It encodes CASSSDRVPLQWETQYF.

For the CDR3, the DNA is TGTGCCAGCAGTCCCTACGGGGGGCGCTCCTATAATTCACCCCTCCACTTT. Protein product: CASSPYGGRSYNSPLHF. This sequence joins TRBV28 and TRBJ1-6; perhaps TRBD1 as D (6 bases). With 5 bases removed from V and 0 bases from J, the gap between germline ends came to 14 bases. CDR3 size: 17 residues. Germline CDR1 and CDR2: MDHEN and SYDVKM.

The chain employs TRBV12-2 and TRBJ2-1; TRBD2, as called in the table, went unchecked against the DNA. TRBV12-2 is tagged as a pseudogene. This CDR3 has 17 residues. The CDR3 protein is CASRVRRTSGSGHEQFF. CDR3 nucleotides: TGTGCAAGTCGCGTAAGGAGGACTAGCGGGAGCGGGCACGAGCAGTTCTTC.

J is TRBJ1-5 and V is TRBV11-2, with D perhaps TRBD1 (5 bases). This CDR3 comprises 15 residues. Germline V gives CDR1 SGHAT, CDR2 FQNNGV. Trimming took 1 base from V and 1 from J, leaving 8 bases between them. The CDR3 nucleotides are TGTGCCAGCAGCTTAGCAGGGCGAAGCAATCAGCCCCAGCATTTT. Translated: CASSLAGRSNQPQHF.

The chain uses TRBV11-2 and TRBJ2-7; TRBD1 is a possible D gene (6 bases). Germline V gene sequence: CDR1 SGHAT, CDR2 FQNNGV. This CDR3 is 14 amino acids long. V dropped 6 bases and J dropped 0 bases, with 12 bases sitting between them. CDR3 residues: CASSGQYSSYEQYF. CDR3 in DNA: TGTGCCAGCAGTGGACAGTACAGCTCCTACGAGCAGTACTTC.

This clone came up once. This chain links TRBV10-2 with TRBJ2-1, with 10 bases matching TRBD1. Germline CDR1 is WSHSY and CDR2 is SAAADI. V shed 6 bases, J shed 8 bases, and the junction held 4 bases outside the gene matches. This CDR3 is built from 13 residues. CDR3 sequence (DNA): TGCGCCAGCAGATCGACAGGGGGCGATGAGCAGTTCTTC. It translates to CASRSTGGDEQFF.

The V and J genes are TRBV10-1 and TRBJ1-1, with 8 nucleotides matching TRBD1. V was pared by 9 bases and J by 2 bases, with 8 bases of the junction left unmatched. CDR3 length: 14 residues. Germline V CDR1 and CDR2: WNHNN, SYGVQD (reference sequence). CDR3 sequence (DNA): TGCGCCAGTGCGACAGGGGTCAAAAACACTGAAGCTTTCTTT. Its protein product is CASATGVKNTEAFF.

V gene TRBV7-8 combines with J gene TRBJ2-5; 7 positions agree with TRBD1. Trimming at V came to 2 bases and at J to 3 bases, leaving 9 bases not matched to a gene. This CDR3 is 16 amino acids long. Germline V CDR1 and CDR2: SGHVS, FQNEAQ. In nucleotides, the CDR3 is TGTGCCAGCAGCTTACTAACAGGGGCCTTCAAAGAGACCCAGTACTTC. Its translation is CASSLLTGAFKETQYF.

The chain uses TRBV5-4 and TRBJ1-4; D gene ambiguous. Trimming shortened V by 0 bases and J by 1 base, and 4 bases separated the two germline ends. This CDR3 contains 14 residues. Per the germline V gene, CDR1 is SGHNT and CDR2 is YYREEE (reference sequence). CDR3 loop: CASSLAGTNEKLFF. In DNA, the CDR3 is TGTGCCAGCAGCTTGGCGGGAACTAATGAAAAACTGTTTTTT.

V usage is TRBV27 and J usage is TRBJ2-1, with 13 bases fitting TRBD2. The CDR3 contains 17 residues. J was trimmed by 6 bases and V by 4 bases; bases with no gene match: 9. CDR1 and CDR2 (germline): MNHEY, SMNVEV (reference sequence). This chain's CDR3 is CASSYEGLAGSSNEQFF. For the CDR3, the DNA is TGTGCCAGCAGTTACGAGGGACTAGCGGGATCGTCCAATGAGCAGTTCTTC.